This entry is about one T cell receptor (beta chain). This specimen comes from a study of PD-L1 blockade in urothelial cancer. Study information: Patients had received 0 to 3 prior chemotherapy regimens.

The number of samples from each patient was between 1 and 8, taken pretreatment and on-treatment. The CDR3 is 13 amino acids. Germline CDR1 is SQVTM and CDR2 is ANQGSEA. With 3 bases removed from V and 2 bases from J, the gap between germline ends came to 5 bases. PCRs each included synthetic TCR analog templates spiked in. Method: immunoSEQ multiplex PCR; TCRdb's copy keeps in-frame clones and lacks some. This table has 20,000 to 30,000 clones, 84% appearing once. This specimen consisted of PBMCs, obtained around atezolizumab (anti-PD-L1) treatment. The chain recombines TRBV29-1 with TRBJ2-6; D might be TRBD2 (5 bases). This TCR derives from a man aged 65 to 79 with urothelial cancer. CDR3 amino acids: CSVEGAGANVLTF. CDR3 nucleotide sequence: TGCAGCGTTGAGGGAGCTGGGGCCAACGTCCTGACTTTC.